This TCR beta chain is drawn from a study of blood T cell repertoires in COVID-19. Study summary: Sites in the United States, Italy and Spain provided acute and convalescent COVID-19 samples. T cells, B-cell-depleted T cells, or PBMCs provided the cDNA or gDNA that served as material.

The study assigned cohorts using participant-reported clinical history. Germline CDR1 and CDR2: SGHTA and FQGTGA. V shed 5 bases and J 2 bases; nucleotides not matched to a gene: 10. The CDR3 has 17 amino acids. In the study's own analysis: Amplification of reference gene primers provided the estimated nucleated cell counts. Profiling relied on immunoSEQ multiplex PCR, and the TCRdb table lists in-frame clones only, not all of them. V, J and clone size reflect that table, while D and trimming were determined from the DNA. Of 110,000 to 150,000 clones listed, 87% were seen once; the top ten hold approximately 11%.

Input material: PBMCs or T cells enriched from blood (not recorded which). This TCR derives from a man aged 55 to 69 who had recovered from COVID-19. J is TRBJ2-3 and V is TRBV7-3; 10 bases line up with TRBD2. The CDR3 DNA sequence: TGTGCCAGCAGCCCTCAGGCTAGCGGGGGAACCACAGATACGCAGTATTTT. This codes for CASSPQASGGTTDTQYF.